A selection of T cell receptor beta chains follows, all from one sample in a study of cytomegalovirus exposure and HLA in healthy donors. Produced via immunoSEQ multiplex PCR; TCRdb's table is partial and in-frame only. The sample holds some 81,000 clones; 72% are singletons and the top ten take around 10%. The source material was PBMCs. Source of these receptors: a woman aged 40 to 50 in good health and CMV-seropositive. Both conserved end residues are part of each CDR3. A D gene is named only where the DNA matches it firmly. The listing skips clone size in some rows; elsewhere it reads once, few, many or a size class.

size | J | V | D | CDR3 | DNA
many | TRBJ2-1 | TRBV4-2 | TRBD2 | CASSLWTGGSDNEQFF | TGTGCCAGCAGCCTCTGGACGGGAGGGTCCGACAATGAGCAGTTCTTC
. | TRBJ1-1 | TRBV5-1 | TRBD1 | CASSLGVGGSSEAFF | TGCGCCAGCAGCTTGGGGGTAGGGGGCTCTTCTGAAGCTTTCTTT
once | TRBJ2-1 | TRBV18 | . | CASSPPTGNGQFF | TGTGCCAGCTCACCACCTACAGGGAACGGGCAGTTCTTC
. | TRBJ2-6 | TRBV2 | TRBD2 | CASRGTSGRSGANVLTF | TGTGCCAGCAGGGGGACTAGCGGGAGGAGTGGGGCCAACGTCCTGACTTTC
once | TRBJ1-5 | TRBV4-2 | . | CASSQGTQGSNQPQHF | TGTGCCAGCAGCCAAGGGACCCAGGGGAGCAATCAGCCCCAGCATTTT
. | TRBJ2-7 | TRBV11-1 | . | CASSFTQTGSYEQYF | TGTGCCAGCAGCTTCACCCAGACAGGCTCCTACGAGCAGTACTTC
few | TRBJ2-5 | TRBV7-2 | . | CASSFGGTPRRETQYF | TGTGCCAGCAGCTTCGGCGGGACTCCCCGGCGGGAGACCCAGTACTTC
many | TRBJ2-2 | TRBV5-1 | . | CASNSGELFF | TGCGCCAGTAATAGCGGGGAGCTGTTTTTT
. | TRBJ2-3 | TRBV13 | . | CASSLFSGGVDTQYF | TGTGCCAGCAGCTTATTCTCGGGGGGCGTTGATACGCAGTATTTT
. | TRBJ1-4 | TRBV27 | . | CASSLGGFNEKLFF | TGTGCCAGCAGTTTAGGAGGGTTTAATGAAAAACTGTTTTTT
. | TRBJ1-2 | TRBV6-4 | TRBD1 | CASSPGQGVSGYTF | TGTGCCAGCAGTCCGGGACAGGGCGTGAGTGGCTACACCTTC
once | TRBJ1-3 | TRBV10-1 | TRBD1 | CASSPSPGQNSGNTIYF | TGCGCCAGCAGTCCTTCACCGGGACAGAACTCTGGAAACACCATATATTTT
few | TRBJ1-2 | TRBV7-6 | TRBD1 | CASRDGQVGGYTF | TGTGCCAGCAGGGATGGACAGGTCGGTGGCTACACCTTC
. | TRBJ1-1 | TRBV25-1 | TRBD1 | CASRMGTGRDTEAFF | TGTGCCAGCAGGATGGGGACAGGGAGGGACACTGAAGCTTTCTTT
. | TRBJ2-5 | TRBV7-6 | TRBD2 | CASSTSGGLPGTQYF | TGTGCCAGCAGCACTAGCGGGGGCCTCCCGGGAACCCAGTACTTC
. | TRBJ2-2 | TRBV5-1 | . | CASSVGTTNTGELFF | TGCGCCAGCAGCGTCGGGACAACGAACACCGGGGAGCTGTTTTTT
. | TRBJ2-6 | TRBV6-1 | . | CASSGSKTTGPGANVLTF | TGTGCCAGCAGTGGGTCGAAAACCACAGGGCCTGGGGCCAACGTCCTGACTTTC
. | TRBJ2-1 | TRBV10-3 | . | CAISQYPEQFF | TGTGCCATCTCCCAGTATCCTGAGCAGTTCTTC
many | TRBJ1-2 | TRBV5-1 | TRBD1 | CASAQTTGVGGYTF | TGCGCCAGCGCTCAGACTACAGGGGTAGGAGGCTACACCTTC
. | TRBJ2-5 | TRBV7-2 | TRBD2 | CASSPSTSGGGETQYF | TGTGCCAGCAGCCCTTCGACTAGCGGGGGAGGAGAGACCCAGTACTTC
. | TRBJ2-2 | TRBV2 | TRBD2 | CASSGTSGSRGGELFF | TGTGCCAGCAGTGGGACTAGCGGGAGTCGAGGCGGGGAGCTGTTTTTT
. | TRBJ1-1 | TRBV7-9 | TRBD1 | CASSLGVSGTDRLGAFF | TGTGCCAGCAGCTTAGGTGTTTCCGGGACAGATCGTCTTGGGGCTTTCTTT
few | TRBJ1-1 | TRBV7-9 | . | CASSPRGEAFF | TGTGCCAGCAGCCCTAGGGGTGAAGCTTTCTTT
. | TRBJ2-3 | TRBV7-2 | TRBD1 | CASSFLPDRDFTDTQYF | TGTGCCAGCAGCTTCCTACCAGACAGGGATTTCACAGATACGCAGTATTTT
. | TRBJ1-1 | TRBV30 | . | CAWSLGTLLMNTEAFF | TGTGCCTGGAGTCTCGGGACACTCCTAATGAACACTGAAGCTTTCTTT
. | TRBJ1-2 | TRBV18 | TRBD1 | CASSSQGANNGYTF | TGTGCCAGCTCATCACAGGGGGCGAATAATGGCTACACCTTC
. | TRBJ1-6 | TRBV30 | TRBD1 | CAWGLRTGGSPLHF | TGTGCCTGGGGCCTTAGGACAGGGGGTTCACCCCTCCACTTT
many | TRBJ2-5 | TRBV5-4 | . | CASSLDWDQETQYF | TGTGCCAGCAGCCTCGACTGGGACCAAGAGACCCAGTACTTC
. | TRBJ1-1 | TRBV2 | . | CGSEWNTEAFF | TGTGGGAGTGAGTGGAACACTGAAGCTTTCTTT
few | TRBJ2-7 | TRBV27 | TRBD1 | CARPISGTGHYEQYF | TGTGCCAGACCGATCTCCGGGACAGGGCATTACGAGCAGTACTTC
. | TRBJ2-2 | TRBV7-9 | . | CASSLQVGNTGELFF | TGTGCCAGCAGCTTACAGGTCGGGAACACCGGGGAGCTGTTTTTT
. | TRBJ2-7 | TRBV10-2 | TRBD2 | CASRASGASYEQYF | TGCGCCAGCCGGGCCAGCGGGGCCTCCTACGAGCAGTACTTC
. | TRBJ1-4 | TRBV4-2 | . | CASSQDWGGTNEKLFF | TGTGCCAGCAGCCAAGATTGGGGAGGCACTAATGAAAAACTGTTTTTT
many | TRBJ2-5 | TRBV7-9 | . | CASSLVSVQETQYF | TGTGCCAGCAGCTTAGTATCAGTCCAAGAGACCCAGTACTTC
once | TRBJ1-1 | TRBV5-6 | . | CASSLATGPEAFF | TGTGCCAGCAGCTTGGCCACAGGTCCTGAAGCTTTCTTT
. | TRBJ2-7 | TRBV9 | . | CASSLHPQATYEQYF | TGTGCCAGCAGCTTACACCCCCAGGCAACCTACGAGCAGTACTTC
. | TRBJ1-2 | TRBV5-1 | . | CASSGTNYGYTF | TGCGCCAGCTCCGGTACTAACTATGGCTACACCTTC
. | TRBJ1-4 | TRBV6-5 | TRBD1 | CASSSGDRDNEKLFF | TGTGCCAGCAGTTCTGGGGACAGGGATAATGAAAAACTGTTTTTT
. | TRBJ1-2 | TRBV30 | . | CAWSPQGVGGYTF | TGTGCCTGGAGTCCACAGGGAGTGGGTGGCTACACCTTC
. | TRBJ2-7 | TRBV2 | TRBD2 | CASKGAGGPVEQYF | TGTGCCAGCAAAGGGGCGGGAGGGCCGGTCGAGCAGTACTTC
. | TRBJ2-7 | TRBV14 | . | CASSQALGAEQYF | TGTGCCAGCAGCCAAGCGCTGGGGGCTGAGCAGTACTTC
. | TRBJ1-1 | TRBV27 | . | CASAGRVNTEAFF | TGTGCCAGCGCGGGGAGGGTAAACACTGAAGCTTTCTTT
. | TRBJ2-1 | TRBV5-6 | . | CASSLSGRAYEQFF | TGTGCCAGCAGCTTGTCCGGCAGGGCGTATGAGCAGTTCTTC
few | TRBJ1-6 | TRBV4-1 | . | CASSQNSISPLHF | TGCGCCAGCAGCCAGAACAGTATTTCACCCCTCCACTTT
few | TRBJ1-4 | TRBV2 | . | CASSKEGRGNEKLFF | TGTGCCAGCAGTAAGGAAGGCCGGGGTAATGAAAAACTGTTTTTT
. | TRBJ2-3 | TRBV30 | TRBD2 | CATTSGFSDTQYF | TGTGCTACGACTAGCGGGTTCTCAGATACGCAGTATTTT
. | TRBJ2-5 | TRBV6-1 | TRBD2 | CASTTSGSGIYDYF | TGTGCCAGCACAACTAGCGGGAGTGGAATCTACGACTACTTC